This TCR beta chain was sequenced for a study of neurological immune-mediated disorders. Using its own MiXCR run on the 5' RACE reads, TCRdb lists one record per CDR3 protein. Of about 120,000 distinct CDR3 sequences in the sample, roughly 3.4% were seen once. This clonotype was recorded at least ten times. Its antigen is undetermined. CDR1 is LGHDT, CDR2 YNNKEL, per germline (reference sequence). CDR3 length: 13 residues. V dropped 2 bases and J dropped 3 bases, with 7 bases sitting between them. Findings and caveats of the study: One related-CDR3 cluster, identified by phylogenetic grouping, held the repertoires of 18 of 34 multiple sclerosis patients and was a possible signature.

This receptor was taken from a woman aged 30 to 39 with multiple sclerosis. The V gene is TRBV3-1, the J gene TRBJ2-5; a possible D gene is TRBD2 (5 bases). The sample comprised PBMCs. The DNA for the CDR3 is TGTGCCAGCAGCCAAACGGGGAAAGAGACCCAGTACTTC. Its translation: CASSQTGKETQYF.